Sequencing of this T cell receptor beta chain was carried out in a study of T cell responses to AZD1222 COVID-19 vaccine. Study background: Pooled in the analysis were second doses at about 4 or about 12 weeks. Overall study results and limits: Reportedly, nearly half the spike-specific TCRs target unmutated variant regions. The sample set comprised mostly white British donors with more females, and clonal diversity was possibly underestimated.

The data were produced by immunoSEQ multiplex PCR, yet TCRdb's version contains in-frame clones alone and is incomplete. The sample lists some 150,000 clones; roughly 88% were seen once. In regard to this clone: Its antigen is not known.

There are 15 residues in the CDR3. Germline V gene lookup returns CDR1 MNHNS and CDR2 SASEGT. J gave up 0 bases and V 3 bases, and 0 bases lay outside the gene matches. The clonotype originates from an adult in good health. This specimen was peripheral blood, taken on day 0 of AZD1222 vaccination. The chain carries TRBV6-1 and TRBJ1-5, with 9 bases that match TRBD1. The CDR3 nucleotides read TGTGCCAGCAGTGAGGACAGGGGTAGCAATCAGCCCCAGCATTTT. Translation: CASSEDRGSNQPQHF.